This TCR beta chain was captured in a study of cytomegalovirus exposure and HLA in healthy donors. TCRdb's table, derived via immunoSEQ multiplex PCR, lists solely in-frame clones and lacks some. In the table there are 140,000 to 150,000 clones, approximately 88% of which are singletons. The specimen sequenced was PBMCs. This TCR came from a man aged 18 to 29 in good health and CMV-seropositive.

The CDR3 sequence is CASSQPGLVAEAFF. The CDR3 DNA reads as TGCGCCAGCAGCCAGCCAGGGCTCGTCGCTGAAGCTTTCTTT. The chain couples TRBV4-1 to TRBJ1-1; a weak D match, TRBD1 (5 bases). Germline CDR1 is MGHRA and CDR2 is YSYEKL. V was shortened by 3 bases and J by 6 bases, with 14 bases between the two germline ends. The CDR3 sequence is 14 residues long.